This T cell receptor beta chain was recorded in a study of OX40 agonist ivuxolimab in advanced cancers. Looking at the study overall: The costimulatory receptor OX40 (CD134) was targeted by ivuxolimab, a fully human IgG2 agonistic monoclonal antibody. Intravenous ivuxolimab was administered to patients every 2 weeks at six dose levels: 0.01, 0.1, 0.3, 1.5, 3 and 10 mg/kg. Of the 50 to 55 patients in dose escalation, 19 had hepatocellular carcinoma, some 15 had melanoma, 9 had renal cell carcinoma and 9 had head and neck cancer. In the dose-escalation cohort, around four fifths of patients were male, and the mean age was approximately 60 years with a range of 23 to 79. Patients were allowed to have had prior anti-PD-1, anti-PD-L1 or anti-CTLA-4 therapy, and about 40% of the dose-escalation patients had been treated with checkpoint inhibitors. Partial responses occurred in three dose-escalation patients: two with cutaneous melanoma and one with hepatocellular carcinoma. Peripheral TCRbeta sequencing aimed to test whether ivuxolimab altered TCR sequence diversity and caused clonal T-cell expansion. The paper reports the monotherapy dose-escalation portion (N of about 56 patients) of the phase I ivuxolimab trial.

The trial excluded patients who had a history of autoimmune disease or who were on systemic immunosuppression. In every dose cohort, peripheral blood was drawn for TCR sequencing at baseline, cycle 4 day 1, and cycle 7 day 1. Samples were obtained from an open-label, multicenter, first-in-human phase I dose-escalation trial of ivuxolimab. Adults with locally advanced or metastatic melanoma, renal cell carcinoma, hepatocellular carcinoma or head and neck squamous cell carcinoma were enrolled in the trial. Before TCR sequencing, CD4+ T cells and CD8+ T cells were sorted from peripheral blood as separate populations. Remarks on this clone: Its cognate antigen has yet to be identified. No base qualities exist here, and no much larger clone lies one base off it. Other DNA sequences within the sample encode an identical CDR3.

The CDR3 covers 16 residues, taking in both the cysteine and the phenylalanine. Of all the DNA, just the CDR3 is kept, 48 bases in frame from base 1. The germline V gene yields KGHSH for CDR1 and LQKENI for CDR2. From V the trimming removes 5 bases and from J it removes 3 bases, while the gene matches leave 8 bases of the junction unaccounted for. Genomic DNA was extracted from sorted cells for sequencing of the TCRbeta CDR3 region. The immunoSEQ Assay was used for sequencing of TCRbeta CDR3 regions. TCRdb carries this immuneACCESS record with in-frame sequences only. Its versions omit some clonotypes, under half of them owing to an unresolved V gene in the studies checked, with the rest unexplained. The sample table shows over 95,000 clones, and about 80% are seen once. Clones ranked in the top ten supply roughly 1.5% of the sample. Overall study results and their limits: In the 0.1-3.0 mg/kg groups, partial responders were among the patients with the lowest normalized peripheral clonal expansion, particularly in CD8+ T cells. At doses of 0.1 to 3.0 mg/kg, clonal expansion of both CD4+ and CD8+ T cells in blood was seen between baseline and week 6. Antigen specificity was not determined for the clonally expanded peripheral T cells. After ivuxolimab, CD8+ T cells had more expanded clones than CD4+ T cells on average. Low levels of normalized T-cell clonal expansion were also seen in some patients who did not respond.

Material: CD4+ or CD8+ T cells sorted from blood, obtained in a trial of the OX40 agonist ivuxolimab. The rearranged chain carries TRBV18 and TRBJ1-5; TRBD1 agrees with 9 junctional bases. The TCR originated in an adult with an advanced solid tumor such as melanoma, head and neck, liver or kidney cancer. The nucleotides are TGTGCCAGCTCAGCTTCGGGACAGGGTTCCAATCAGCCCCAGCATTTT. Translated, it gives CASSASGQGSNQPQHF.